This T cell receptor beta chain was sequenced during a study of T-cell memory formation after mild COVID-19. Findings and caveats of the study: Mostly located in CM and EM were contracting CD4+ clones, with contracting CD8+ clones located in EMRA. Detection of some responders pre-infection suggested pre-existing cross-reactive memory T cells participated.

A single record per CDR3 protein comes from TCRdb applying MiXCR to the 5' RACE reads. This table has roughly 400,000 distinct CDR3 sequences, approximately 24% appearing once. Remarks on this clonotype: As yet, its antigen is unknown.

The junction had 11 bases not matched to a gene; V was cut back by 4 bases and J by 9 bases. The CDR3 covers 17 residues. Per germline, CDR1 MGHRA and CDR2 YSYEKL. This chain connects TRBV4-1 to TRBJ2-1, with TRBD2 identical over 14 bases. The sequence was collected from an adult woman who had mild COVID-19 (a few samples of this study predate the infection). Cell type and time point are not known. Sequenced sample: PBMCs or a T cell subset sorted from them (not recorded which). The CDR3 nucleotides are TGCGCCAGCAGCCCCGGGCAGACTAGCGGGAGGGGGGGTGAGCAGTTCTTC. Protein product: CASSPGQTSGRGGEQFF.